This is a list of T cell receptor beta chains from one sample in a study of CD8+ T cells in alopecia areata. Here immunoSEQ multiplex PCR was the method, and the copy in TCRdb shows in-frame clones only, minus some. The sample consists of about 150,000 clones, roughly 60% of them appearing once. Sequenced material: CD4+ T cells sorted from blood. The source of these receptors is a human donor in good health. Both conserved end residues are part of each CDR3. Each record gives: CDR3 protein, CDR3 DNA, J gene, D gene, V gene, clone size. A D gene is named only where the DNA matches it firmly. Part of the rows lack a size; the others show once, few, many or a class for expanded clones.

CSVGAGSYEQYF,TGCAGCGTTGGGGCTGGCTCCTACGAGCAGTACTTC,TRBJ2-7,-,TRBV29-1,-
CASTAPLAGGETQYF,TGTGCCAGCACGGCCCCCCTAGCGGGAGGTGAGACCCAGTACTTC,TRBJ2-5,TRBD2,TRBV25-1,-
CASGEGIQETQYF,TGTGCCAGCGGCGAGGGCATTCAAGAGACCCAGTACTTC,TRBJ2-5,-,TRBV7-8,once
CASSLRGGGQPQHF,TGTGCCAGCAGTTTAAGAGGGGGCGGTCAGCCCCAGCATTTT,TRBJ1-5,TRBD1,TRBV28,-
CASSQTAATDTQYF,TGTGCCAGCAGTCAAACAGCAGCCACAGATACGCAGTATTTT,TRBJ2-3,-,TRBV6-1,-
CASRQTGTVYGYTF,TGTGCCAGCAGACAAACCGGGACAGTTTATGGCTACACCTTC,TRBJ1-2,TRBD1,TRBV6-5,-
CASSLSGYGGELFF,TGTGCCAGCAGCTTATCGGGTTACGGCGGGGAGCTGTTTTTT,TRBJ2-2,-,TRBV7-2,-
CASSDGGSYEQYF,TGCGCCAGCAGTGACGGCGGCAGCTACGAGCAGTACTTC,TRBJ2-7,-,TRBV10-2,few
CASSGLWGEKLFF,TGTGCCAGCAGCGGACTCTGGGGTGAAAAACTGTTTTTT,TRBJ1-4,-,TRBV6-5,-
CSVHSNYGYTF,TGCAGCGTGCATAGTAACTATGGCTACACCTTC,TRBJ1-2,-,TRBV29-1,-
CSVTLNTEAFF,TGCAGCGTCACCTTGAACACTGAAGCTTTCTTT,TRBJ1-1,-,TRBV29-1,few
CASGTGQFTDTQYF,TGTGCCAGCGGGACAGGACAATTCACAGATACGCAGTATTTT,TRBJ2-3,TRBD1,TRBV19,few
CASSSPDWYSSYEQYF,TGTGCCAGCAGCTCCCCTGACTGGTACAGCTCCTACGAGCAGTACTTC,TRBJ2-7,-,TRBV7-2,few
CSAEGAFEQYF,TGCAGCGCCGAGGGAGCTTTCGAGCAGTACTTC,TRBJ2-7,-,TRBV29-1,-
CASSERRRGYGYTF,TGTGCCAGCAGTGAACGGCGTAGGGGCTATGGCTACACCTTC,TRBJ1-2,-,TRBV2,-
CASSPLDSVTNSGNTIYF,TGTGCCAGCAGCCCGTTGGACAGCGTGACGAACTCTGGAAACACCATATATTTT,TRBJ1-3,-,TRBV4-2,few
CASSHGKGGYTF,TGTGCCAGCAGCCACGGGAAGGGCGGCTACACCTTC,TRBJ1-2,-,TRBV5-6,many
CASSGEGILANWYGYTF,TGTGCCAGCAGTGGTGAGGGAATATTGGCGAATTGGTATGGCTACACCTTC,TRBJ1-2,-,TRBV6-1,-
CASRTSGRLGETQYF,TGCGCCAGCAGGACTAGCGGGAGGTTAGGAGAGACCCAGTACTTC,TRBJ2-5,TRBD2,TRBV5-1,many
CASSRSTGELFF,TGTGCCAGCAGCAGATCAACCGGGGAGCTGTTTTTT,TRBJ2-2,-,TRBV28,few
CASSLGRAPGKNIQYF,TGTGCCAGCAGCTTAGGGCGGGCCCCGGGGAAAAACATTCAGTACTTC,TRBJ2-4,-,TRBV7-2,-
CASSLSFTGPNQPQHF,TGTGCCAGCAGTTTATCGTTCACAGGACCCAATCAGCCCCAGCATTTT,TRBJ1-5,-,TRBV27,-
CASSSKRETQYF,TGCGCCAGCAGCTCTAAGCGGGAGACCCAGTACTTC,TRBJ2-5,-,TRBV5-1,-
CASSAQETQYF,TGTGCCAGCAGCGCGCAAGAGACCCAGTACTTC,TRBJ2-5,-,TRBV7-9,-
CASSPGPGAEDTQYF,TGCGCCAGCAGCCCGGGGCCGGGAGCGGAAGATACGCAGTATTTT,TRBJ2-3,-,TRBV5-1,-
CASSPTSASYEQYF,TGTGCCAGCAGCCCGACTAGCGCCTCCTACGAGCAGTACTTC,TRBJ2-7,TRBD2,TRBV4-1,once
CASSSLKGPQEAFF,TGTGCCAGCAGTTCCCTTAAGGGGCCCCAAGAAGCTTTCTTT,TRBJ1-1,-,TRBV7-9,-
CASSSRAGNQPQHF,TGTGCCAGCAGCTCCAGGGCGGGCAATCAGCCCCAGCATTTT,TRBJ1-5,-,TRBV7-2,-
CASSNPGGSATQYF,TGTGCCAGTAGTAACCCCGGGGGTTCGGCGACCCAGTACTTC,TRBJ2-5,-,TRBV19,-
CASSRGSGEKLFF,TGTGCCAGCAGCCGGGGGTCGGGGGAAAAACTGTTTTTT,TRBJ1-4,-,TRBV7-9,few
CSAGRDRTNTGELFF,TGCAGCGCAGGGAGAGACAGGACTAACACCGGGGAGCTGTTTTTT,TRBJ2-2,-,TRBV29-1,-
CASSIGDNLYTEAFF,TGTGCCAGCAGCATAGGGGACAACCTCTACACTGAAGCTTTCTTT,TRBJ1-1,-,TRBV7-9,-
CASTRYNEQFF,TGTGCCAGCACTCGATACAATGAGCAGTTCTTC,TRBJ2-1,-,TRBV7-9,-
CSVKLADTQYF,TGCAGTGTTAAGTTGGCAGATACGCAGTATTTT,TRBJ2-3,-,TRBV20-1,-
CASGVDSSYEQYF,TGTGCCAGCGGAGTTGATTCCTCCTACGAGCAGTACTTC,TRBJ2-7,-,TRBV27,-
CASSQRTSGSETQYF,TGTGCCAGCAGCCAGAGGACTAGCGGGAGTGAGACCCAGTACTTC,TRBJ2-5,TRBD2,TRBV14,few
CASSMGQGAGDTQYF,TGCGCCAGCAGCATGGGACAGGGAGCTGGAGATACGCAGTATTTT,TRBJ2-3,TRBD1,TRBV5-1,-
CASSLQDTDTQYF,TGTGCCAGCAGTCTACAGGATACAGATACGCAGTATTTT,TRBJ2-3,-,TRBV6-4,few
CASSLWTGTETQYF,TGTGCCAGCAGCCTTTGGACAGGGACAGAGACCCAGTACTTC,TRBJ2-5,TRBD1,TRBV6-5,few
CASSPLGVGSGANVLTF,TGTGCCAGCAGCCCTTTAGGGGTTGGGTCTGGGGCCAACGTCCTGACTTTC,TRBJ2-6,-,TRBV9,few
CASSVAGAGNTIYF,TGTGCCAGCAGCGTAGCGGGAGCTGGAAACACCATATATTTT,TRBJ1-3,-,TRBV9,-
CSVWTGPYEQYF,TGCAGCGTCTGGACAGGGCCCTACGAGCAGTACTTC,TRBJ2-7,TRBD1,TRBV29-1,-
CSGMRRASGIYNEQFF,TGCAGCGGAATGAGGAGGGCTAGCGGAATCTACAATGAGCAGTTCTTC,TRBJ2-1,TRBD2,TRBV29-1,-
CSVSGPQETQYF,TGCAGCGTCTCTGGACCTCAAGAGACCCAGTACTTC,TRBJ2-5,-,TRBV29-1,-
CASSQGGASGANVLTF,TGTGCCAGCAGCCAGGGGGGTGCCTCTGGGGCCAACGTCCTGACTTTC,TRBJ2-6,-,TRBV28,-
CASSRAGFYEQYF,TGTGCCAGCAGTCGCGCCGGGTTCTACGAGCAGTACTTC,TRBJ2-7,-,TRBV6-6,-
CAWSFSRELFF,TGTGCCTGGAGTTTCAGCCGGGAGCTGTTTTTT,TRBJ2-2,-,TRBV30,-
CASSIGTSGRAADTQYF,TGTGCCAGCAGCATTGGGACTAGCGGGAGAGCAGCAGATACGCAGTATTTT,TRBJ2-3,TRBD2,TRBV7-6,-
CASAQAGSRTNYGYTF,TGTGCCAGCGCCCAGGCAGGATCCAGGACCAACTATGGCTACACCTTC,TRBJ1-2,-,TRBV5-6,once
CSVSLGGETQYF,TGCAGCGTTTCACTAGGGGGAGAGACCCAGTACTTC,TRBJ2-5,-,TRBV29-1,few
CASSSIEGSLTGAFF,TGTGCCAGCAGCTCCATAGAAGGGAGTCTGACGGGGGCTTTCTTT,TRBJ1-1,-,TRBV7-9,-
CASSLTTAKGHTGELFF,TGTGCCAGCAGCTTGACCACAGCCAAGGGCCACACCGGGGAGCTGTTTTTT,TRBJ2-2,-,TRBV5-5,few
CSVGPGLNTEAFF,TGCAGCGTTGGCCCGGGGTTGAACACTGAAGCTTTCTTT,TRBJ1-1,-,TRBV29-1,few
CASSLGTGVDTQYF,TGCGCCAGCAGCTTAGGGACAGGCGTAGATACGCAGTATTTT,TRBJ2-3,TRBD1,TRBV5-1,-
CASSSGIGQGEQYF,TGCGCCAGCAGCTCTGGTATCGGCCAGGGCGAGCAGTACTTC,TRBJ2-7,-,TRBV5-1,-
CASSQDAGDPYEQYF,TGCGCCAGCAGCCAAGATGCGGGAGACCCCTACGAGCAGTACTTC,TRBJ2-7,TRBD2,TRBV4-1,-
CASRGTGTGFAGELFF,TGTGCCAGCAGGGGGACCGGGACAGGATTCGCCGGGGAGCTGTTTTTT,TRBJ2-2,TRBD1,TRBV27,-
CASSQEGYEQYF,TGCGCCAGCAGCCAAGAGGGATACGAGCAGTACTTC,TRBJ2-7,-,TRBV4-1,once
CASSAGPGIEETQYF,TGCGCCAGCAGCGCGGGACCGGGAATCGAAGAGACCCAGTACTTC,TRBJ2-5,-,TRBV5-1,-
CASSLRTSGSTDTQYF,TGTGCCAGCAGCCTGCGGACTAGCGGGAGCACAGATACGCAGTATTTT,TRBJ2-3,TRBD2,TRBV5-4,-